The 13 T cell receptor beta chains below come from one sample, sequenced in a study of T-cell reconstitution after alpha-beta-depleted transplantation in children. A TCRbeta library incorporating unique molecular identifiers was prepared. In TCRdb, the PCR reads were re-called with MiXCR into one record per CDR3 protein. Of some 200,000 distinct CDR3 sequences listed, around 7% are singletons. The sample was PBMCs, taken before TCRalphabeta/CD19-depleted stem cell transplant. The receptor source for this set is a boy aged 2 to 10 with acute lymphoblastic leukemia, due to receive a stem cell transplant.

This clonotype was detected many times. The rearrangement uses TRBV5-5 and TRBJ2-2; no clear D gene. The CDR3 is 16 residues long. CDR1 and CDR2 from the germline V gene are SGHKS and YYEKEE (reference sequence). V was shortened by 2 bases and J by 1 base, with 12 bases between the two germline ends. CDR3 DNA sequence: TGTGCCAGCAGCTTTCGTGTACATGGGAACACCGGGGAGCTGTTTTTT. Translating it yields CASSFRVHGNTGELFF.

As for this clonotype: Lacking the conserved final phenylalanine or tryptophan, this CDR3 likely reflects a read error. This chain links TRBV20-1 with TRBJ1-6; TRBD1 matches at 7 bases. J lost 2 bases, V lost 2 bases, and 6 bases had no gene match. This CDR3 region has 16 residues. The germline CDR1 and CDR2 sequences are DFQATT and SNEGSKA (reference sequence). In DNA, the CDR3 is TGCAGTGCTAGAAAAGGACAGGCTGCCTATAATTCACCCCTCCACCTT. Protein product: CSARKGQAAYNSPLHL.

This clonotype has a count of ten or more. V usage is TRBV5-1 and J usage is TRBJ1-1; D gene uncertain. V lost 7 bases and J lost 8, with 9 bases in between. In germline, CDR1 is SGHRS, CDR2 YFSETQ. The CDR3 length is 10 residues. CDR3 residues: CASSSGEAFF. The CDR3 DNA sequence: TGCGCCAGCTCATCGGGGGAAGCTTTCTTT. Supplemented by reference TRBV5-1 and TRBJ1-1, the full variable domain reads KAGVTQTPRYLIKTRGQQVTLSCSPISGHRSVSWYQQTPGQGLQFLFEYFSETQRNKGNFPGRFSGRQFSNSRSEMNVSTLELGDSALYLCASSSGEAFFGQGTRLTVV.

This clonotype was seen at least ten times. The gene calls are TRBV3-1 and TRBJ2-1; TRBD2 aligns across 8 bases. Germline CDR1 is LGHDT and CDR2 is YNNKEL (reference sequence). There are 14 residues in the CDR3. With 4 bases clipped from V and 9 bases from J, the junction kept 8 bases outside the gene matches. The CDR3: CASSPPGLAGEQFF. The DNA of the CDR3 is TGTGCCAGCAGCCCTCCCGGACTAGCCGGTGAGCAGTTCTTC.

This clonotype appeared many times. The chain links TRBV28 to TRBJ1-4; TRBD1 agrees at 8 bases. Losses at the gene ends were 5 bases for V and 7 bases for J; bases not matched to a gene: 15. Germline CDR1 reads MDHEN; CDR2 reads SYDVKM. The CDR3 runs to 17 residues. In nucleotides, the CDR3 is TGTGCCAGCAGTCCCCCCCAGGGGGCAATTGCGGGTGAAAAACTGTTTTTT. Translating it yields CASSPPQGAIAGEKLFF.

There are many counts of this clonotype. The V and J genes are TRBV7-8 and TRBJ2-7; D gene unclear. The CDR3 is 17 amino acids. The V gene lost 0 bases and the J gene lost 4 bases, with 19 bases spanning the gap. CDR1 SGHVS and CDR2 FQNEAQ come from the germline V gene. The CDR3 bases are TGTGCCAGCAGCTTAGCCTCGGGTACTTCCAGAAAGTACGAGCAGTACTTC. It is translated as CASSLASGTSRKYEQYF.

This clonotype was detected only a few times. The chain combines TRBV12-3 or TRBV12-4 with TRBJ2-7, with TRBD2 matching over 9 bases. The CDR3 covers 14 residues. Trimming took 7 bases from V and 0 from J; bases not matched to a gene: 4. Here the CDR3 DNA reads TGTGCCAGCATCTTACTAGCGGGCTCCTACGAGCAGTACTTC. Its protein is CASILLAGSYEQYF.

This chain connects TRBV15 to TRBJ2-7, with D perhaps TRBD2 (6 bases). The V and J ends lost 8 bases and 3 bases respectively, with 17 bases between them. The CDR3 totals 14 residues. Germline assignment: CDR1 LNHNV and CDR2 YYDKDF (reference sequence). The CDR3 reads CATGGEEGSYEQYF. Written as DNA, the CDR3 is TGTGCCACCGGAGGGGAGGAAGGAAGCTACGAGCAGTACTTC.

In its sample, this clonotype was seen many times. The chain links TRBV7-9 to TRBJ2-7; 9 nucleotides match TRBD1. CDR1 and CDR2 from the germline V gene are SEHNR and FQNEAQ (reference sequence). J lost 2 bases, V lost 1 base, and 3 bases had no gene match. CDR3 length: 15 amino acids. DNA for the CDR3: TGTGCCAGCAGCTTAGAAGGGACAGGGACCTACGAGCAGTACTTC. Its protein product is CASSLEGTGTYEQYF. Full variable domain (rest looked up from reference TRBV7-9 and TRBJ2-7): DTGVSQNPRHKITKRGQNVTFRCDPISEHNRLYWYRQTLGQGPEFLTYFQNEAQLEKSRLLSDRFSAERPKGSFSTLEIQRTEQGDSAMYLCASSLEGTGTYEQYFGPGTRLTVT.

This clonotype was seen repeatedly, ten times or more. The chain has TRBV20-1 and TRBJ2-1; D remains ambiguous. With 1 base removed from V and 0 bases from J, the gap between germline ends came to 7 bases. Germline-derived CDR1 and CDR2 are DFQATT and SNEGSKA (reference sequence). The length of the CDR3 is 14 residues. Written as DNA, the CDR3 is TGCAGTGCTAGAGTGGCGAGCTCCTACAATGAGCAGTTCTTC. Translating it yields CSARVASSYNEQFF.

The chain carries TRBV5-5 and TRBJ2-7; D may be TRBD2 (5 bases). This CDR3 spans 15 amino acids. The V end was cut by 0 bases, the J end by 3 bases, with 13 bases between. CDR1 is SGHKS and CDR2 is YYEKEE in the germline V gene (reference sequence). The DNA for the CDR3 is TGTGCCAGCAGCTTGGTAGGTAGCGTACTCTACGAGCAGTACTTC. It specifies CASSLVGSVLYEQYF. Complete variable domain (other parts from reference TRBV5-5 and TRBJ2-7): DAGVTQSPTHLIKTRGQQVTLRCSPISGHKSVSWYQQVLGQGPQFIFQYYEKEERGRGNFPDRFSARQFPNYSSELNVNALLLGDSALYLCASSLVGSVLYEQYFGPGTRLTVT.

This clonotype was detected a few times. The chain employs TRBV30 and TRBJ1-6; D uncertain. Germline CDR1 is GTSNPN and CDR2 is SVGIG (reference sequence). The CDR3 is 13 amino acids. V was pared by 1 base and J by 8 bases, with 9 bases between. The CDR3 sequence: CAWSGDGDSPLHF. The CDR3 DNA reads as TGTGCCTGGAGTGGAGACGGAGATTCACCCCTCCACTTT.

This clonotype came up many times. The chain is built from TRBV6-4 and TRBJ2-3, with 9 bases matching TRBD2. Germline V gene data show CDR1 as MRHNA and CDR2 as SNTAGT. The CDR3 contains 15 residues. V lost 1 base to trimming and J lost 11 bases; unmatched junction nucleotides: 10. CDR3 residues: CASSDFGLAMGMQYF. CDR3 in DNA: TGTGCCAGCAGTGACTTTGGACTAGCGATGGGGATGCAGTATTTT.